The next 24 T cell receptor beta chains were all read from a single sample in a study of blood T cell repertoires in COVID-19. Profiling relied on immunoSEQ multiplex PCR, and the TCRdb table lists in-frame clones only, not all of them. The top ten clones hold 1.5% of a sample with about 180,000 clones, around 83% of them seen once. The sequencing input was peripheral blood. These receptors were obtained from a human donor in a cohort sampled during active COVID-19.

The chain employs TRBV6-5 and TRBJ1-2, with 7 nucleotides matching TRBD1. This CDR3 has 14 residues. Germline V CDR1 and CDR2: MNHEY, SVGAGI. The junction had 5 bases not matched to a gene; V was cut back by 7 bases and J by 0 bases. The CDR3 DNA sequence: TGTGCCAGCAAAGACAGGGAAGCTAACTATGGCTACACCTTC. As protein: CASKDREANYGYTF.

The DNA for the CDR3 is TGTGCCAGCAGTTTACCCACTAGCGGTCTGGGAACAGATACGCAGTATTTT. Amino acid sequence: CASSLPTSGLGTDTQYF. The chain has TRBV28 and TRBJ2-3; TRBD2 matches 8 bases. Germline V gives CDR1 MDHEN, CDR2 SYDVKM. V shed 2 bases, J shed 3 bases, and the junction held 10 bases outside the gene matches. This CDR3 is built from 17 residues.

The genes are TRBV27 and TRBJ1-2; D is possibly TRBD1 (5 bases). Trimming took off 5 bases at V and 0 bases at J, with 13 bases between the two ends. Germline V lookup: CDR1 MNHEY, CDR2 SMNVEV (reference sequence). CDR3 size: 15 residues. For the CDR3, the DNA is TGTGCCAGCAGTCTCAGACAGCCAACTAACTATGGCTACACCTTC. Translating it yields CASSLRQPTNYGYTF.

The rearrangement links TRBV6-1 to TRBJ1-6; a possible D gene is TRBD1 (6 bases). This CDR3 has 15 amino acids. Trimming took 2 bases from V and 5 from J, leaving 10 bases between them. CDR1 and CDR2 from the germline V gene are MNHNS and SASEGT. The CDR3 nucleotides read TGTGCCAGCAGTGAAATGAGGGGGAATAATTCACCCCTCCACTTT. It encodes CASSEMRGNNSPLHF.

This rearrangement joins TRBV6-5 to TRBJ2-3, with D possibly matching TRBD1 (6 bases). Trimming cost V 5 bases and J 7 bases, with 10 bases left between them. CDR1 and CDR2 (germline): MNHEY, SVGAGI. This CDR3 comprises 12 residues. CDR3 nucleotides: TGTGCCAGCAGTCTTCAGGGGAATACGCAGTATTTT. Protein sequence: CASSLQGNTQYF.

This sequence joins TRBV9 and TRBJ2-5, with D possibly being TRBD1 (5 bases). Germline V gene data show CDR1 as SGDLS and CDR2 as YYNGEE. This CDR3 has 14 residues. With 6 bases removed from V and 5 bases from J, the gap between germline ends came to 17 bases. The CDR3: CASNGDSFGETQYF. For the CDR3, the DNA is TGTGCCAGCAACGGCGACAGCTTCGGGGAGACCCAGTACTTC.

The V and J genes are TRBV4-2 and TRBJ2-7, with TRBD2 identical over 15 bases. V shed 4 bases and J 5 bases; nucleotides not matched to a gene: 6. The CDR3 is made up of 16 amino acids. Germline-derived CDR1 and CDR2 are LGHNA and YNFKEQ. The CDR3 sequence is CASSLGLAGGGHEQYF. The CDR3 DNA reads TGTGCCAGCAGCCTGGGACTAGCGGGGGGAGGCCACGAGCAGTACTTC.

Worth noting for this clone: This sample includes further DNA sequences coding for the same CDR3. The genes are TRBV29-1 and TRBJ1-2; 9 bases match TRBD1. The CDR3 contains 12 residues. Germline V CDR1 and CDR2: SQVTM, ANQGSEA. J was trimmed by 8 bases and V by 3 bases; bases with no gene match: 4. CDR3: CSVEGQGVGYTF. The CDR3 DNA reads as TGCAGCGTTGAGGGACAGGGCGTCGGCTACACCTTC. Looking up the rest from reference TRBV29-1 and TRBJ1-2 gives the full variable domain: SAVISQKPSRDICQRGTSLTIQCQVDSQVTMMFWYRQQPGQSLTLIATANQGSEATYESGFVIDKFPISRPNLTFSTLTVSNMSPEDSSIYLCSVEGQGVGYTFGSGTRLTVV.

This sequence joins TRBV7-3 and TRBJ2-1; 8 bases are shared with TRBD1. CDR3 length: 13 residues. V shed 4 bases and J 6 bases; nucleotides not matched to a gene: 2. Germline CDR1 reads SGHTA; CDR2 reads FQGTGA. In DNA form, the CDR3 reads TGTGCCAGCAGCTCCAGGGGGCCCAATGAGCAGTTCTTC. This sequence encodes CASSSRGPNEQFF.

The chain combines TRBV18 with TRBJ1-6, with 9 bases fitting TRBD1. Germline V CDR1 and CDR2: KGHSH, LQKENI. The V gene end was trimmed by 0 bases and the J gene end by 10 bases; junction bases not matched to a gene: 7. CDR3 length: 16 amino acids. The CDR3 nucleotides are TGTGCCAGCTCACCACCGACGGGACAGGGAAACTCACCCCTCCACTTT. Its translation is CASSPPTGQGNSPLHF.

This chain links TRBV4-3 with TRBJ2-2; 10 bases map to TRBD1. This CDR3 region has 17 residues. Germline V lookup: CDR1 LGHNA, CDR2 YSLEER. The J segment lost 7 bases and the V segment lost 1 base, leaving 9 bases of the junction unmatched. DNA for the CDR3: TGCGCCAGCAGCCAAGCCGGGACAGGGGCGAGGAGCGGGGAGCTGTTTTTT. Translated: CASSQAGTGARSGELFF.

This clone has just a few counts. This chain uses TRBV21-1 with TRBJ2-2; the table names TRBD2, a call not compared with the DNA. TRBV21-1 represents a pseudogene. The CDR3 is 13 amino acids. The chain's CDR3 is CASSHSGAGELFF. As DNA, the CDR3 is TGTGCCAGCAGCCACAGCGGGGCCGGGGAGCTGTTTTTT.

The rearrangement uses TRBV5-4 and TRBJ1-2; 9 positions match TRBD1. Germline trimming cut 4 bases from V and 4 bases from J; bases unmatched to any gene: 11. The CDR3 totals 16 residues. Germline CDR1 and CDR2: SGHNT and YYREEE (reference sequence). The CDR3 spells CASSLSTGGSVYGYTF. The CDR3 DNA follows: TGTGCCAGCAGCCTCTCAACAGGGGGCAGTGTCTATGGCTACACCTTC.

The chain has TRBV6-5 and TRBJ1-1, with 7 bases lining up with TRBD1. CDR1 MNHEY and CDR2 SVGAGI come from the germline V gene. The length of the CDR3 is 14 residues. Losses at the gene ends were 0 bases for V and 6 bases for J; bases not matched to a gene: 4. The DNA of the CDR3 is TGTGCCAGCAGTTACTCAGGGGGCGTTTCTGAAGCTTTCTTT. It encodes CASSYSGGVSEAFF.

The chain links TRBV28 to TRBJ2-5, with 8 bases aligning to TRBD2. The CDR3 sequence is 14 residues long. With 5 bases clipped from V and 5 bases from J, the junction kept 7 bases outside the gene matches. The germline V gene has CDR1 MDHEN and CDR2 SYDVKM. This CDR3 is CASSGPRLAETQYF. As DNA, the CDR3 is TGTGCCAGCAGTGGCCCCCGACTAGCGGAGACCCAGTACTTC.

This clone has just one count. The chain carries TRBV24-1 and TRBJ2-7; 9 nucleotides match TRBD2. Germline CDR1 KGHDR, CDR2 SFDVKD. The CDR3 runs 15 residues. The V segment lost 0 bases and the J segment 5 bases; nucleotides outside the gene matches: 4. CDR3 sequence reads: CATSDLASGKDEQYF. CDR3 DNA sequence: TGTGCCACCAGTGATTTGGCTAGCGGGAAGGACGAGCAGTACTTC.

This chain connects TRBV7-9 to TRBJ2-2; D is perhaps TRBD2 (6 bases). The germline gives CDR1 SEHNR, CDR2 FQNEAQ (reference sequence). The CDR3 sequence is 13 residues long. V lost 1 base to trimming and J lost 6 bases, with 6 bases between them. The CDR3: CASSLGLAGELFF. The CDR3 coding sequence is TGTGCCAGCAGCTTAGGACTAGCCGGGGAGCTGTTTTTT.

The chain's CDR3 is CASSQAFAAGVGGELFF. The CDR3 DNA reads as TGCGCCAGCAGCCAGGCCTTTGCAGCGGGAGTGGGCGGGGAGCTGTTTTTT. The genes are TRBV4-3 and TRBJ2-2, with 8 bases aligning to TRBD2. The germline V gene has CDR1 LGHNA and CDR2 YSLEER. The CDR3 is made up of 17 amino acids. Trimming at V came to 3 bases and at J to 7 bases, leaving 13 bases not matched to a gene.

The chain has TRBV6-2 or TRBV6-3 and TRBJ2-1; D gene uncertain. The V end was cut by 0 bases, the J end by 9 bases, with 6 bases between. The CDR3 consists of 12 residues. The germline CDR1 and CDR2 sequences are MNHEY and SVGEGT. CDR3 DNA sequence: TGTGCCAGCAGTTACTCGGTTAGTGAGCAGTTCTTC. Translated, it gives CASSYSVSEQFF.

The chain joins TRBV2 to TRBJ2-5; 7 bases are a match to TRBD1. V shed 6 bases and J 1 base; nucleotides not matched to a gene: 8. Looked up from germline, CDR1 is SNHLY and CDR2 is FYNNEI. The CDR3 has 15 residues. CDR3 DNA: TGTGCCAGCAGGGCCCAAGGACAGGTCCAAGAGACCCAGTACTTC. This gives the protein CASRAQGQVQETQYF.

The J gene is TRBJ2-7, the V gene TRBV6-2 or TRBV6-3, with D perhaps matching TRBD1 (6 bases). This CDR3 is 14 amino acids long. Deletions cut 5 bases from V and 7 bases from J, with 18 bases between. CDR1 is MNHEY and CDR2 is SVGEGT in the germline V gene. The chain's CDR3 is CASSGDRFQGEQYF. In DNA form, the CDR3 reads TGTGCCAGCAGTGGCGACAGGTTCCAGGGAGAGCAGTACTTC.

CDR3 bases: TGTGCCAGCAGCACCTGGCGGGACGCCACAGATACGCAGTATTTT. As protein: CASSTWRDATDTQYF. V gene TRBV11-1 combines with J gene TRBJ2-3, with TRBD2 as a possible D gene (6 bases). Germline V gene data show CDR1 as SGHAT and CDR2 as FQDESV (reference sequence). This CDR3 comprises 15 residues. Trimming left V 5 bases short and J 2 bases short, with 14 bases between. The whole variable domain, filled in from reference TRBV11-1 and TRBJ2-3, reads EAEVAQSPRYKITEKSQAVAFWCDPISGHATLYWYRQILGQGPELLVQFQDESVVDDSQLPKDRFSAERLKGVDSTLKIQPAELGDSAMYLCASSTWRDATDTQYFGPGTRLTVL.

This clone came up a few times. CDR3 loop: CASSPGGRGTTEAFF. The CDR3 region has the DNA TGTGCCAGCAGTCCAGGGGGCAGAGGGACCACTGAAGCTTTCTTT. This rearrangement joins TRBV14 to TRBJ1-1, with 8 bases fitting TRBD1. Germline V gene lookup returns CDR1 SGHDN and CDR2 FVKESK. The CDR3 sequence is 15 residues long. Germline trimming cut 6 bases from V and 4 bases from J; bases unmatched to any gene: 10.

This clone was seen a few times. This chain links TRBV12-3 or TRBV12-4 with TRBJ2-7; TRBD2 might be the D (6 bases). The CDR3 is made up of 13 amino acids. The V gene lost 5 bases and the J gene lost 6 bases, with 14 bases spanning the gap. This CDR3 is CASSIGTQGEQYF. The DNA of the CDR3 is TGTGCCAGCAGTATCGGGACTCAAGGCGAGCAGTACTTC.